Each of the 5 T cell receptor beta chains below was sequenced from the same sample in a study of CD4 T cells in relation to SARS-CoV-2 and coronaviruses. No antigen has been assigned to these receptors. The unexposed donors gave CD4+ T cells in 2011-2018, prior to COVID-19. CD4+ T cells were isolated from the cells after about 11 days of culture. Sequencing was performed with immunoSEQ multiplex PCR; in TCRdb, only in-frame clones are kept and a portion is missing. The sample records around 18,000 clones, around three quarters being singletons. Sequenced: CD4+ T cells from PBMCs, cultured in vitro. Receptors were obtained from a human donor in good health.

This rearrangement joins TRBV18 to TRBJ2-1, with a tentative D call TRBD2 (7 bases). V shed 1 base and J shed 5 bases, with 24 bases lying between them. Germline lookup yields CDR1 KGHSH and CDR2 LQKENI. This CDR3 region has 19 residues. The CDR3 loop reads CASSPRWGGRTRPDNEQFF. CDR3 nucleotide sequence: TGTGCCAGCTCACCACGATGGGGGGGCCGGACTCGACCAGACAATGAGCAGTTCTTC.

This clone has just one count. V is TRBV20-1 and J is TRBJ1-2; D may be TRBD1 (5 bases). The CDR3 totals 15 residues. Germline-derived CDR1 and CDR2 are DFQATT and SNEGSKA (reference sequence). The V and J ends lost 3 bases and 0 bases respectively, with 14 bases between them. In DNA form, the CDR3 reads TGCAGTGCTAGTGGGGGGTTACTTACTAACTATGGCTACACCTTC. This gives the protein CSASGGLLTNYGYTF.

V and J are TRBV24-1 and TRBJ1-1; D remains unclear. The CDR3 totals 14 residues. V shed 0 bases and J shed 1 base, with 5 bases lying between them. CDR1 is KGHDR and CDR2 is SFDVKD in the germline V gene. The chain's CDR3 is CATSDLVRNTEAFF. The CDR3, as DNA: TGTGCCACCAGTGATTTGGTCAGGAACACTGAAGCTTTCTTT.

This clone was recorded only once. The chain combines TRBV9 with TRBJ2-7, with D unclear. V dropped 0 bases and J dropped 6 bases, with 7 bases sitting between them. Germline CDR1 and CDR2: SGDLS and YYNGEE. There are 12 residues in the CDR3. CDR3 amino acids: CASSVDGAEQYF. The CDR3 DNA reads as TGTGCCAGCAGCGTAGATGGTGCCGAGCAGTACTTC.

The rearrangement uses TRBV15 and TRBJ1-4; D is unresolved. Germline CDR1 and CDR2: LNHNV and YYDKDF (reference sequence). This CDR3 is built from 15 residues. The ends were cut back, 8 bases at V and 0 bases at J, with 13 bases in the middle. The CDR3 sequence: CATGYTGATNEKLFF. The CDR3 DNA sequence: TGTGCCACCGGATACACTGGGGCAACTAATGAAAAACTGTTTTTT.